This TCR beta chain comes out of a study of cytomegalovirus exposure and HLA in healthy donors. Study-level information: In an earlier analysis, around 120 million unique TCR beta sequences were found from approximately 170 million T cells. The study's findings and limits: Fewer than 20,000 TCR beta sequences were associated with HLA alleles at 0.05 false discovery rate in a later analysis. Reports showed the classifier diagnosing cytomegalovirus status with high specificity and sensitivity.

Points on this clone: The antigen is not known.

V shed 5 bases and J shed 0 bases, with 11 bases lying between them. The CDR3 is 16 amino acids. CDR1 LNHDA and CDR2 SQIVND come from the germline V gene (reference sequence). Each donor's status was that of a healthy bone marrow donor. The PCR ran on 60 Vbeta and 13 Jbeta primers. Assay: immunoSEQ multiplex PCR; the TCRdb copy retains only in-frame clones and omits some. The sample records about 97,000 clones, 65% to 80% being singletons. The specimen sequenced was PBMCs. This TCR was sampled from a woman between 40 and 50 years old in good health and CMV-seronegative. The gene calls are TRBV19 and TRBJ2-6; D remains ambiguous. CDR3: CASSVLANSGANVLTF. The CDR3 coding sequence is TGTGCCAGTAGTGTTTTGGCAAACTCTGGGGCCAACGTCCTGACTTTC.